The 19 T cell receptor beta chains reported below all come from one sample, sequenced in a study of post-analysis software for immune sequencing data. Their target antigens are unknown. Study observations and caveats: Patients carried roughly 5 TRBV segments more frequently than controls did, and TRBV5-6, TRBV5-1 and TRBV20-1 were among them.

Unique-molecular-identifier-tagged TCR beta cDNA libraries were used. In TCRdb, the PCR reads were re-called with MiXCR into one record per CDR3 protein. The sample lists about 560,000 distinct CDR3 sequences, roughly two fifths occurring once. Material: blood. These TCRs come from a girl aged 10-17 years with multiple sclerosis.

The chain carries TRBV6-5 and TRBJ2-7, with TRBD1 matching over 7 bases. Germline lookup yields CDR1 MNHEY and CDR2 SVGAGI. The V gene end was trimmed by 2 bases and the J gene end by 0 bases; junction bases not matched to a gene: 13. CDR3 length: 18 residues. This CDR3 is CASSYARDSRGDSYEQYF. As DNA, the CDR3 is TGTGCCAGCAGTTACGCCCGGGACAGCCGAGGGGACTCCTACGAGCAGTACTTC.

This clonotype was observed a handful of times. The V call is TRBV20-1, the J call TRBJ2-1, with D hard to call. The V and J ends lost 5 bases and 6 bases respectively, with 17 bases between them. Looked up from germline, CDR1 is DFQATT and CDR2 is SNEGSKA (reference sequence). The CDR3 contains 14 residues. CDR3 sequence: CSALPGPVANEQFF. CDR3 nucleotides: TGCAGTGCTCTACCCGGACCCGTCGCCAATGAGCAGTTCTTC.

The DNA of the CDR3 is TGTGCCAGCAGTTACGGCCAGGGGGGAGGCACAGATACGCAGTATTTT. Amino acids: CASSYGQGGGTDTQYF. The chain employs TRBV6-6 and TRBJ2-3, with TRBD1 as a possible D gene (7 bases). The CDR3 is made up of 16 amino acids. The germline V gene has CDR1 MNHNY and CDR2 SVGAGI (reference sequence). Trimming stripped 2 bases from V and 1 base from J, with 13 bases between.

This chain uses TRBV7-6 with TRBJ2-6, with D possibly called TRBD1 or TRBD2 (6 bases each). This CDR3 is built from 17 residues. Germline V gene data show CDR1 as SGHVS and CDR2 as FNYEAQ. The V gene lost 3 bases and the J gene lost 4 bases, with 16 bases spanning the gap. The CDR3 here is CASSLPNRDSGANVLTF. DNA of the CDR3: TGTGCCAGCAGCTTGCCCAACAGGGACTCCGGGGCCAACGTCCTGACTTTC.

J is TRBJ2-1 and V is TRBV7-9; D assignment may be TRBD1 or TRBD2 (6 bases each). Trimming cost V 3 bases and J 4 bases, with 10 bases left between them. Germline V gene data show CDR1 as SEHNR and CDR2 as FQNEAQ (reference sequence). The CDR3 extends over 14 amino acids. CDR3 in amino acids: CASSFEGGYNEQFF. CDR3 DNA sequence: TGTGCCAGCAGCTTCGAGGGGGGATACAATGAGCAGTTCTTC.

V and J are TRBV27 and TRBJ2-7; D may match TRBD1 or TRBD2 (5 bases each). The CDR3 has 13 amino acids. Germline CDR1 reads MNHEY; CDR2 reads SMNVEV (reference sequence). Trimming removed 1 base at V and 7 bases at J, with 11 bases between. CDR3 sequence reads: CASSLWEPGEQYF. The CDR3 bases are TGTGCCAGCAGTTTATGGGAGCCAGGGGAGCAGTACTTC.

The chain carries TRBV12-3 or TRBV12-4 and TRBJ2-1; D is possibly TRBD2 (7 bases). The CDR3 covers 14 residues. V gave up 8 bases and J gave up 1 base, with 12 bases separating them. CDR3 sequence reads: CASCGGYSYNEQFF. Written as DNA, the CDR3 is TGTGCCAGCTGCGGGGGCTATTCCTACAATGAGCAGTTCTTC.

CDR3 loop: CASSQVFDRPYEQYF. CDR3 sequence (DNA): TGCGCCAGCAGCCAAGTGTTCGACAGACCCTACGAGCAGTACTTC. The gene calls are TRBV4-1 and TRBJ2-7; tentatively, D is TRBD1 (5 bases). Germline CDR1 is MGHRA and CDR2 is YSYEKL. The CDR3 extends over 15 amino acids. V was clipped by 1 base and J by 2 bases, with 12 bases between them.

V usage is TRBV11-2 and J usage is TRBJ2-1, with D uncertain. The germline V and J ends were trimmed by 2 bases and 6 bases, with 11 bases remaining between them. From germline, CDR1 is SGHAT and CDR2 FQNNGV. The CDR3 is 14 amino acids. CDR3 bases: TGTGCCAGCAGCTTAAGCGTTGCCTCCAATGAGCAGTTCTTC. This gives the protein CASSLSVASNEQFF. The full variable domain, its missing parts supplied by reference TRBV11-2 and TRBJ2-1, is EAGVAQSPRYKIIEKRQSVAFWCNPISGHATLYWYQQILGQGPKLLIQFQNNGVVDDSQLPKDRFSAERLKGVDSTLKIQPAKLEDSAVYLCASSLSVASNEQFFGPGTRLTVL.

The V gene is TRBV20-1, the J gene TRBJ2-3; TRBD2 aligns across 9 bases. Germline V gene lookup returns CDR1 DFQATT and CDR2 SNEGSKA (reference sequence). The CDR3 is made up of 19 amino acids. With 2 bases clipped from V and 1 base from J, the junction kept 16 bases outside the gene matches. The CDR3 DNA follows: TGCAGTGCTAGAATCGTAGGGGATCGGCGACTAGCGGGCACAGATACGCAGTATTTT. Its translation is CSARIVGDRRLAGTDTQYF.

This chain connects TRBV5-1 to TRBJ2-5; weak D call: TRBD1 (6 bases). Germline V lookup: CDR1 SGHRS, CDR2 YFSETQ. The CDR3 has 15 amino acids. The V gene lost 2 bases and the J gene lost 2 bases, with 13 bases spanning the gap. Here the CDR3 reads CASSFPRGNQETQYF. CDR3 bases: TGCGCCAGCAGCTTCCCAAGGGGGAATCAAGAGACCCAGTACTTC.

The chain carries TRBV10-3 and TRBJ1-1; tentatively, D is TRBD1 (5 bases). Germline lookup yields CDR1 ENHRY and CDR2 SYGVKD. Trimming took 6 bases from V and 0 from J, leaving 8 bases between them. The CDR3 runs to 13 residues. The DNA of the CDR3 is TGTGCCATCAGGGCAGGGATGAACACTGAAGCTTTCTTT. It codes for CAIRAGMNTEAFF.

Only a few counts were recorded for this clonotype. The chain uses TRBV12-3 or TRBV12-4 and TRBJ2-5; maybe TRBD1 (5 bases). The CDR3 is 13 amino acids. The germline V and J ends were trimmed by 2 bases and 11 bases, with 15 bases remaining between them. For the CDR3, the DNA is TGTGCCAGCAGTTTACAGGGTTTCGATGAGCAGTACTTC. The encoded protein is CASSLQGFDEQYF.

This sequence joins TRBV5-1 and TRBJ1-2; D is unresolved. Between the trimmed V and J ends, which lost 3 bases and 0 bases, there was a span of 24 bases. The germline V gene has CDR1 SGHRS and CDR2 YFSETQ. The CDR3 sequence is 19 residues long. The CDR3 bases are TGCGCCAGCAGCTCGGAACCGCTAGTAGATTACCGTGCTAACTATGGCTACACCTTC. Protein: CASSSEPLVDYRANYGYTF.

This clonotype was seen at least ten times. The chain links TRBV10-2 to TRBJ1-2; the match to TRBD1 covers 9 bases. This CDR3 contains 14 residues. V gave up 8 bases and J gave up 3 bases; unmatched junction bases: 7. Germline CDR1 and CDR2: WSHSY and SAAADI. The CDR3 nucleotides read TGCGCCAGCGGGGACAGGGCGGGCGACTATGGCTACACCTTC. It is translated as CASGDRAGDYGYTF.

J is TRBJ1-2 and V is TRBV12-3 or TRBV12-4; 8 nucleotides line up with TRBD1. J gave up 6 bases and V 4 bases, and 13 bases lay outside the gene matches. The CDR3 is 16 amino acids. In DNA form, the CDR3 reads TGTGCCAGCAGTTCTACCCTACGGACAGGGCCCCATGGCTACACCTTC. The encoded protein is CASSSTLRTGPHGYTF.

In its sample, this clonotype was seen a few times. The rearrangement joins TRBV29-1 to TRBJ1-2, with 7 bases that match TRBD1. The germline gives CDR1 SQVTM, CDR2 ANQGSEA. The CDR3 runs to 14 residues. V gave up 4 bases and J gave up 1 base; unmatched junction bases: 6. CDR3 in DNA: TGCAGCGTTGGCGGGACAGTCGGTAACTATGGCTACACCTTC. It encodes CSVGGTVGNYGYTF.

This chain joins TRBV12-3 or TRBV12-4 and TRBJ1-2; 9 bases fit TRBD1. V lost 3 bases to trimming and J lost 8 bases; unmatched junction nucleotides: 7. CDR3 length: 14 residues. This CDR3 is CASSFRTGERGYTF. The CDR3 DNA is TGTGCCAGCAGTTTTCGGACAGGGGAGAGGGGCTACACCTTC.

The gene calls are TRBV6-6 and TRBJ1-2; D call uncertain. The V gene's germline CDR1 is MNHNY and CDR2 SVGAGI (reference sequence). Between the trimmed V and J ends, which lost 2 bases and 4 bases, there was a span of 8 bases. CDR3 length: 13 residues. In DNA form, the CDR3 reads TGTGCCAGCAGTTACCGGGAGCTCTATGGCTACACCTTC. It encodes CASSYRELYGYTF.